This T cell receptor (beta chain) was identified during a study of cytomegalovirus exposure and HLA in healthy donors. V was trimmed by 0 bases and J by 5 bases, leaving 9 bases between them. The CDR3 extends over 15 amino acids. The germline V gene encodes CDR1 SGDLS and CDR2 YYNGEE. These donors counted as nominally healthy when sampled, but unrecorded immune exposures were likely. Findings and caveats of the study: When a later analysis was performed, an Asian-associated ancestry cluster reportedly had fewer N-insertions than the roughly 630-donor mean. A later analysis found TCR association rates differed by HLA locus, highest for DRB1 and lowest for HLA-C. Certain indistinguishable V segments, among them TRBV6-2 and TRBV6-3, were excluded.

Both 60 Vbeta primers and 13 Jbeta primers went into the PCR. Here immunoSEQ multiplex PCR was the method, and the copy in TCRdb shows in-frame clones only, minus some. This sample has around 110,000 clones, with about four fifths found just once. Comment on this clone: Its specificity is not known.

The gene calls are TRBV9 and TRBJ1-6; D perhaps matches TRBD1 (5 bases). The specimen was PBMCs. The receptor's source is a man aged 30 to 45 in good health and CMV-seropositive. CDR3 sequence (DNA): TGTGCCAGCAGCGTAGGTTCAGGGAATAATTCACCCCTCCACTTT. Protein sequence: CASSVGSGNNSPLHF.